This TCR beta chain is from a study of human CD8 memory T cell subsets. The CDR3 is 14 amino acids. In germline, CDR1 is MDHEN, CDR2 SYDVKM. UMI-labeled 5' RACE was the method by which TCR beta libraries were made. From its re-call of the 5' RACE reads, TCRdb lists each CDR3 protein once, without DNA. The table lists about 11,000 distinct CDR3 sequences. The rearrangement links TRBV28 to TRBJ2-1; the D gene TCRdb calls, TRBD1, cannot be checked with no DNA. Sequencing was done on a sample of CD8+ stem-like memory T cells (TSCM and TCM) sorted from PBMCs. As for subset: stem-like memory CD8 T cells (TSTEM), CCR7+ PD-1- TIGIT-. This TCR derives from a human donor in good health. The CDR3 region is CASERGSSYNEQFF.